These 28 T cell receptor beta chains were sequenced from one sample in a study of OX40 agonist ivuxolimab in advanced cancers. Here immunoSEQ multiplex PCR was the method, and the copy in TCRdb shows in-frame clones only, minus some. The sample yields about 89,000 clones, under 95% seen once. Source: CD4+ or CD8+ T cells sorted from blood, taken in a trial of the OX40 agonist ivuxolimab. The receptors derive from an adult with an advanced solid tumor such as melanoma, head and neck, liver or kidney cancer.

This sequence joins TRBV7-9 and TRBJ2-7; D perhaps matches TRBD2 (5 bases). Per germline, CDR1 SEHNR and CDR2 FQNEAQ (reference sequence). V shed 1 base and J shed 3 bases, with 10 bases lying between them. The CDR3 contains 14 residues. The CDR3 sequence is CASSLDLANYEQYF. The CDR3 bases are TGTGCCAGCAGCTTAGATCTAGCCAACTACGAGCAGTACTTC.

The rearrangement links TRBV4-1 to TRBJ2-2, with TRBD1 identical over 8 bases. CDR3 length: 15 residues. Germline CDR1 and CDR2: MGHRA and YSYEKL. V was pared by 0 bases and J by 6 bases, with 3 bases of the junction left unmatched. The CDR3 protein is CASSQDRTGPGELFF. The CDR3 DNA follows: TGCGCCAGCAGCCAAGATAGGACAGGGCCCGGGGAGCTGTTTTTT.

This chain links TRBV10-3 with TRBJ2-1; 7 bases map to TRBD2. CDR3 length equals 14 residues. Germline V lookup: CDR1 ENHRY, CDR2 SYGVKD. The J segment lost 3 bases and the V segment lost 4 bases, leaving 3 bases of the junction unmatched. CDR3: CAISGGGGYNEQFF. Here the CDR3 DNA reads TGTGCCATCAGTGGTGGGGGGGGCTACAATGAGCAGTTCTTC.

The chain has TRBV6-5 and TRBJ2-2; perhaps TRBD1 as D (5 bases). V was trimmed by 4 bases and J by 4 bases, leaving 7 bases between them. The CDR3 loop spans 13 amino acids. CDR1 MNHEY and CDR2 SVGAGI come from the germline V gene. CDR3 in amino acids: CASSSQGTGELFF. As DNA, the CDR3 is TGTGCCAGCAGTTCGCAGGGCACCGGGGAGCTGTTTTTT.

The V and J genes are TRBV28 and TRBJ1-3, with D hard to call. This CDR3 comprises 14 residues. The V end was cut by 6 bases, the J end by 2 bases, with 11 bases between. The germline gives CDR1 MDHEN, CDR2 SYDVKM. CDR3 in amino acids: CASRPGSPGNTIYF. In DNA form, the CDR3 reads TGTGCCAGCAGACCCGGTAGTCCTGGAAACACCATATATTTT.

V gene TRBV28 combines with J gene TRBJ2-3, with 8 bases matching TRBD2. In germline, CDR1 is MDHEN, CDR2 SYDVKM. The V segment lost 3 bases and the J segment 4 bases; nucleotides outside the gene matches: 3. CDR3 size: 14 residues. The CDR3 here is CASSFRGGPDTQYF. In DNA form, the CDR3 reads TGTGCCAGCAGTTTTCGCGGGGGGCCAGATACGCAGTATTTT.

The chain uses TRBV7-9 and TRBJ2-1; 8 nucleotides line up with TRBD1. CDR1 and CDR2 (germline): SEHNR, FQNEAQ (reference sequence). V dropped 10 bases and J dropped 7; count of bases not matched to a gene: 24. The CDR3 has 18 amino acids. The CDR3 coding sequence is TGTGCCATTCGGATCGGACAGGGTGGGGGGAGCCTGTGGAATGAGCAGTTCTTC. Protein: CAIRIGQGGGSLWNEQFF.

This chain links TRBV9 with TRBJ2-3; D is perhaps TRBD2 (5 bases). V lost 1 base and J 0 bases, leaving 12 bases between the germline ends. CDR3 length equals 16 residues. Looked up from germline, CDR1 is SGDLS and CDR2 is YYNGEE. The CDR3, as DNA: TGTGCCAGCAGCGTATCCGTAGCGCCTAGCACAGATACGCAGTATTTT. This codes for CASSVSVAPSTDTQYF. Looking up the rest from reference TRBV9 and TRBJ2-3 gives the full variable domain: DSGVTQTPKHLITATGQRVTLRCSPRSGDLSVYWYQQSLDQGLQFLIQYYNGEERAKGNILERFSAQQFPDLHSELNLSSLELGDSALYFCASSVSVAPSTDTQYFGPGTRLTVL.

CDR3 sequence reads: CASSLAWGDYNEQFF. CDR3 nucleotides: TGTGCCAGCAGCTTAGCTTGGGGGGACTACAATGAGCAGTTCTTC. This sequence joins TRBV7-2 and TRBJ2-1; TRBD2 might be the D (6 bases). This CDR3 is 15 amino acids long. Trimming removed 0 bases from V and 3 bases from J, with 9 bases in between. Germline assignment: CDR1 SGHTA and CDR2 FQGNSA.

This sequence joins TRBV19 and TRBJ1-1, with 7 positions matching TRBD1. The CDR3 has 12 residues. Trimming removed 4 bases from V and 6 bases from J; junction bases left unmatched: 2. Germline lookup yields CDR1 LNHDA and CDR2 SQIVND (reference sequence). CDR3 residues: CASSRTGAEAFF. The CDR3 DNA follows: TGTGCCAGTAGTAGAACAGGGGCTGAAGCTTTCTTT.

CDR3 sequence (DNA): TGTGCCAGCACTCTGGGCGGGGGGAGCTCTGGAAACACCATATATTTT. Residues: CASTLGGGSSGNTIYF. The chain couples TRBV28 to TRBJ1-3; perhaps TRBD1 as D (5 bases). V was shortened by 7 bases and J by 0 bases, with 16 bases between the two germline ends. The CDR3 loop spans 16 amino acids. The germline gives CDR1 MDHEN, CDR2 SYDVKM.

This chain links TRBV19 with TRBJ1-2; D might be TRBD1 (5 bases). CDR1 LNHDA and CDR2 SQIVND come from the germline V gene (reference sequence). The CDR3 length is 11 residues. Trimming removed 7 bases at V and 5 bases at J, with 8 bases between. CDR3 protein: CASKGKYGYTF. In DNA form, the CDR3 reads TGTGCCAGTAAGGGGAAGTATGGCTACACCTTC.

The gene calls are TRBV29-1 and TRBJ2-1; 11 positions agree with TRBD2. V dropped 4 bases and J dropped 1; count of bases not matched to a gene: 15. The germline CDR1 and CDR2 sequences are SQVTM and ANQGSEA. This CDR3 region has 19 residues. CDR3 coding DNA: TGCAGCGTTGGGGGGAGGGTTACCGGGACTAGCGGTTCCTACAATGAGCAGTTCTTC. This encodes CSVGGRVTGTSGSYNEQFF.

The rearrangement links TRBV18 to TRBJ1-1; D remains ambiguous. Germline V gene data show CDR1 as KGHSH and CDR2 as LQKENI. The CDR3 sequence is 14 residues long. Trimming pared 3 bases from V and 0 bases from J, leaving 8 bases between. CDR3 sequence (DNA): TGTGCCAGCTCACCGCTAGGTATGAACACTGAAGCTTTCTTT. This encodes CASSPLGMNTEAFF.

In nucleotides, the CDR3 is TGCGCCAGCGCGGGAGGACAGTCCACCAACACTGAAGCTTTCTTT. Amino acid sequence: CASAGGQSTNTEAFF. The V gene is TRBV5-1, the J gene TRBJ1-1, with D possibly TRBD1 on 6 matching bases. V lost 7 bases to trimming and J lost 2 bases, with 18 bases between them. CDR3 length equals 15 residues. The germline V gene encodes CDR1 SGHRS and CDR2 YFSETQ.

The chain has TRBV6-6 and TRBJ2-3; possibly TRBD2 for D (5 bases). The germline V gene has CDR1 MNHNY and CDR2 SVGAGI (reference sequence). This CDR3 comprises 15 residues. V shed 7 bases and J shed 4 bases, with 18 bases lying between them. CDR3 sequence reads: CASTRTASSADTQYF. CDR3 nucleotide sequence: TGTGCCAGCACCAGAACGGCTAGCAGCGCAGATACGCAGTATTTT.

V and J are TRBV19 and TRBJ1-5, with 9 bases that match TRBD1. CDR3 length: 16 amino acids. The V segment lost 6 bases and the J segment 7 bases; nucleotides outside the gene matches: 13. Germline CDR1 LNHDA, CDR2 SQIVND (reference sequence). The DNA for the CDR3 is TGTGCCAGTAGCCCTGCCAGGGGACAGGGTGGACAGCCCCAGCATTTT. This encodes CASSPARGQGGQPQHF.

The rearrangement joins TRBV2 to TRBJ2-1, with 9 nucleotides matching TRBD1. The V gene end was trimmed by 4 bases and the J gene end by 6 bases; junction bases not matched to a gene: 4. Germline assignment: CDR1 SNHLY and CDR2 FYNNEI. The CDR3 runs 14 residues. CDR3 residues: CASSAQGAGNEQFF. In DNA form, the CDR3 reads TGTGCCAGCAGTGCACAGGGGGCGGGCAATGAGCAGTTCTTC. Filled out from reference TRBV2 and TRBJ2-1, the complete variable domain reads EPEVTQTPSHQVTQMGQEVILRCVPISNHLYFYWYRQILGQKVEFLVSFYNNEISEKSEIFDDQFSVERPDGSNFTLKIRSTKLEDSAMYFCASSAQGAGNEQFFGPGTRLTVL.

V is TRBV9 and J is TRBJ2-2; no clear D. Germline CDR1 SGDLS, CDR2 YYNGEE. Trimming took off 3 bases at V and 4 bases at J, with 10 bases between the two ends. The CDR3 runs to 14 residues. The CDR3: CASSGSPGTGELFF. The CDR3 DNA follows: TGTGCCAGCAGCGGTTCACCGGGCACCGGGGAGCTGTTTTTT. The full variable domain, completed using reference TRBV9 and TRBJ2-2, is DSGVTQTPKHLITATGQRVTLRCSPRSGDLSVYWYQQSLDQGLQFLIQYYNGEERAKGNILERFSAQQFPDLHSELNLSSLELGDSALYFCASSGSPGTGELFFGEGSRLTVL.

The chain joins TRBV30 to TRBJ2-1; 10 bases are a match to TRBD2. CDR1 is GTSNPN and CDR2 is SVGIG in the germline V gene (reference sequence). V shed 6 bases and J 2 bases; nucleotides not matched to a gene: 4. The CDR3 loop spans 14 amino acids. The CDR3 protein is CACSGGPTYNEQFF. The CDR3 nucleotides are TGTGCCTGTAGCGGGGGGCCCACCTACAATGAGCAGTTCTTC.

In DNA, the CDR3 is TGTGCCAGCAGCCCACGGGACAGGGGAGTTGCCAAAAACATTCAGTACTTC. Residues: CASSPRDRGVAKNIQYF. This chain links TRBV7-9 with TRBJ2-4; 10 nucleotides align to TRBD1. V trimming: 5 bases; J trimming: 1 base; junction bases outside the gene matches: 8. Germline lookup yields CDR1 SEHNR and CDR2 FQNEAQ (reference sequence). The CDR3 is made up of 17 amino acids.

As DNA, the CDR3 is TGTGCCAGCAGTCCCCAGGGTTACGAGCAGTACTTC. The encoded protein is CASSPQGYEQYF. The J gene is TRBJ2-7, the V gene TRBV6-6, with D perhaps matching TRBD1 (5 bases). This CDR3 has 12 amino acids. Germline V lookup: CDR1 MNHNY, CDR2 SVGAGI (reference sequence). The V end lost 5 bases, the J end lost 4 bases, and 9 bases lay between the germline ends.

The chain couples TRBV5-1 to TRBJ2-5, with TRBD1 matching over 7 bases. V was pared by 1 base and J by 5 bases, with 8 bases of the junction left unmatched. The CDR3 sequence is 15 residues long. Germline V gene lookup returns CDR1 SGHRS and CDR2 YFSETQ. The CDR3, as DNA: TGCGCCAGCAGCTTGTTACAGGGGATGGGGGAGACCCAGTACTTC. Translated: CASSLLQGMGETQYF.

The chain recombines TRBV5-1 with TRBJ2-3, with D perhaps TRBD2 (5 bases). Trimming cost V 3 bases and J 9 bases, with 11 bases left between them. In germline, CDR1 is SGHRS, CDR2 YFSETQ. The CDR3 has 12 residues. The CDR3 nucleotides are TGCGCCAGCAGCTCCGACTACGACACGCAGTATTTT. It codes for CASSSDYDTQYF.

The chain couples TRBV7-9 to TRBJ1-4, with D unresolved. This CDR3 contains 13 residues. Trimming shortened V by 7 bases and J by 0 bases, and 6 bases separated the two germline ends. Germline values: CDR1 SEHNR, CDR2 FQNEAQ (reference sequence). The CDR3 protein is CASTMATNEKLFF. In DNA, the CDR3 is TGTGCCAGCACGATGGCAACTAATGAAAAACTGTTTTTT.

The chain uses TRBV19 and TRBJ2-2; 7 positions match TRBD1. CDR1 and CDR2 from the germline V gene are LNHDA and SQIVND (reference sequence). J lost 0 bases, V lost 6 bases, and 7 bases had no gene match. The CDR3 is made up of 16 amino acids. The chain's CDR3 is CASRTRQGANTGELFF. In DNA, the CDR3 is TGTGCCAGTAGGACACGGCAGGGGGCGAACACCGGGGAGCTGTTTTTT.

The genes are TRBV29-1 and TRBJ2-1; D is undetermined. Germline loops: CDR1 SQVTM, CDR2 ANQGSEA. V was shortened by 1 base and J by 5 bases, with 6 bases between the two germline ends. CDR3 length: 12 amino acids. The CDR3 reads CSVEGYNNEQFF. The CDR3 region has the DNA TGCAGCGTTGAAGGATATAACAATGAGCAGTTCTTC.

The chain recombines TRBV19 with TRBJ2-3; TRBD2 aligns across 8 bases. CDR3 length equals 18 residues. From germline, CDR1 is LNHDA and CDR2 SQIVND (reference sequence). The J segment lost 4 bases and the V segment lost 5 bases, leaving 17 bases of the junction unmatched. CDR3 in DNA: TGTGCCAGTAGTGTCCTCGGGGGGGCAATCCTTCCAGCAGATACGCAGTATTTT. Its protein is CASSVLGGAILPADTQYF.